Shown below are 22 T cell receptor beta chains from a single sample sequenced in a study of T-cell memory formation after mild COVID-19. From the 5' RACE reads, TCRdb called clonotypes with MiXCR, one entry per CDR3 protein. In the table there are under 85,000 distinct CDR3 sequences, about 15% of which are singletons. The sequencing sample was made of PBMCs or a T cell subset sorted from them (not recorded which). The origin of the receptors is an adult woman who had mild COVID-19 (a few samples of this study predate the infection). Cell type and time point are not known.

The chain is built from TRBV7-9 and TRBJ2-7, with D possibly TRBD2 on 6 matching bases. V lost 5 bases to trimming and J lost 2 bases, with 16 bases between them. The CDR3 spans 15 residues. The germline gives CDR1 SEHNR, CDR2 FQNEAQ (reference sequence). This CDR3 reads CASSHRDSLTYEQYF. CDR3 sequence (DNA): TGTGCCAGCAGCCACCGGGACTCACTGACCTACGAGCAGTACTTC.

This clonotype was counted many times. The rearrangement uses TRBV11-3 and TRBJ2-7; the D is unclear. Germline CDR1 reads SGHNT; CDR2 reads YENEEA. This CDR3 comprises 11 residues. The V gene lost 6 bases and the J gene lost 2 bases, with 5 bases spanning the gap. The CDR3 coding sequence is TGTGCCAGCAGTTACACCTACGAGCAGTACTTC. Its protein is CASSYTYEQYF.

The chain couples TRBV20-1 to TRBJ2-7; a weak D match, TRBD1 (5 bases). This CDR3 has 14 residues. Germline assignment: CDR1 DFQATT and CDR2 SNEGSKA (reference sequence). The V end was cut by 0 bases, the J end by 5 bases, with 14 bases between. CDR3 protein: CSARDLGAHNEQYF. The CDR3 DNA reads TGCAGTGCTAGAGATTTAGGGGCCCACAACGAGCAGTACTTC.

This chain uses TRBV7-6 with TRBJ2-1, with D possibly matching TRBD2 (5 bases). From germline, CDR1 is SGHVS and CDR2 FNYEAQ. There are 14 residues in the CDR3. V lost 4 bases, J lost 5 bases, and 12 bases lay in between. The CDR3 here is CASSSRLHHNEQFF. In nucleotides, the CDR3 is TGTGCCAGCAGCTCCAGACTACACCACAATGAGCAGTTCTTC.

The rearrangement uses TRBV27 and TRBJ2-7; weak D call: TRBD2 (5 bases). The CDR3 has 13 amino acids. Between the trimmed V and J ends, which lost 6 bases and 5 bases, there was a span of 14 bases. Germline CDR1 and CDR2: MNHEY and SMNVEV (reference sequence). The CDR3 sequence: CASSRSSGNEQYF. CDR3 bases: TGTGCCAGCAGCCGCTCGTCGGGGAACGAGCAGTACTTC.

V gene TRBV9 combines with J gene TRBJ2-1; 8 bases match TRBD2. The CDR3 has 16 residues. Unmatched junction bases numbered 12, after V lost 4 bases and J lost 6 bases. Germline values: CDR1 SGDLS, CDR2 YYNGEE. The DNA for the CDR3 is TGTGCCAGCAGCCTTTGGGAGCGGGAGTTTTCCAATGAGCAGTTCTTC. Translating it yields CASSLWEREFSNEQFF.

Only a few counts were recorded for this clonotype. The chain has TRBV2 and TRBJ2-7; possibly TRBD1 or TRBD2 for D (6 bases each). Germline-derived CDR1 and CDR2 are SNHLY and FYNNEI. The ends were cut back, 7 bases at V and 3 bases at J, with 10 bases in the middle. The CDR3 extends over 12 amino acids. Here the CDR3 reads CASKKGGYEQYF. DNA of the CDR3: TGTGCCAGCAAGAAGGGGGGCTACGAGCAGTACTTC.

Only a few counts were recorded for this clonotype. The chain links TRBV7-9 to TRBJ1-6, with no clear D. CDR1 SEHNR and CDR2 FQNEAQ come from the germline V gene (reference sequence). The CDR3 consists of 15 residues. The ends were cut back, 5 bases at V and 8 bases at J, with 16 bases in the middle. The CDR3 DNA reads as TGTGCCAGCAGCCCCCCGCTCCCTTGGGATTCACCCCTCCACTTT. Translating it yields CASSPPLPWDSPLHF. Supplemented by reference TRBV7-9 and TRBJ1-6, the full variable domain reads DTGVSQNPRHKITKRGQNVTFRCDPISEHNRLYWYRQTLGQGPEFLTYFQNEAQLEKSRLLSDRFSAERPKGSFSTLEIQRTEQGDSAMYLCASSPPLPWDSPLHFGNGTRLTVT.

The rearrangement joins TRBV15 to TRBJ2-7; D is unclear. The ends were cut back, 6 bases at V and 7 bases at J, with 10 bases in the middle. CDR1 LNHNV and CDR2 YYDKDF come from the germline V gene (reference sequence). This CDR3 is 11 amino acids long. The chain's CDR3 is CATSEPGEQYF. DNA for the CDR3: TGTGCCACCAGTGAGCCTGGGGAGCAGTACTTC. The full variable domain, in which reference TRBV15 and TRBJ2-7 provide the parts outside the CDR3, is DAMVIQNPRYQVTQFGKPVTLSCSQTLNHNVMYWYQQKSSQAPKLLFHYYDKDFNNEADTPDNFQSRRPNTSFCFLDIRSPGLGDTAMYLCATSEPGEQYFGPGTRLTVT.

This clonotype was observed a few times. The rearrangement links TRBV7-8 to TRBJ1-1, with D possibly being TRBD1 (6 bases). The length of the CDR3 is 14 residues. Germline V gene data show CDR1 as SGHVS and CDR2 as FQNEAQ. Between the trimmed V and J ends, which lost 4 bases and 3 bases, there was a span of 12 bases. In DNA, the CDR3 is TGTGCCAGCAGCTCCATGGACAGAGACACTGAAGCTTTCTTT. Protein product: CASSSMDRDTEAFF.

The CDR3 loop reads CASSLVLEAGAETQYF. CDR3 in DNA: TGTGCCAGCAGCTTAGTTCTTGAGGCGGGAGCGGAGACCCAGTACTTC. J is TRBJ2-5 and V is TRBV7-2; 7 bases agree with TRBD2. After removal of 1 base from V and 5 bases from J, the junction contained 10 bases not matched to a gene. This CDR3 is 16 amino acids long. CDR1 is SGHTA and CDR2 is FQGNSA in the germline V gene.

The CDR3 reads CASSLSGTGLDEQYF. In DNA, the CDR3 is TGTGCCAGCAGCTTGTCGGGGACAGGGCTCGACGAGCAGTACTTC. The rearrangement joins TRBV5-5 to TRBJ2-7, with 9 bases identical to TRBD1. Per germline, CDR1 SGHKS and CDR2 YYEKEE (reference sequence). V dropped 1 base and J dropped 5; count of bases not matched to a gene: 7. The CDR3 has 15 residues.

This clonotype was seen many times. The rearrangement uses TRBV7-2 and TRBJ2-3, with D hard to call. The CDR3 spans 16 residues. Trimming removed 2 bases from V and 0 bases from J, with 12 bases in between. The V gene's germline CDR1 is SGHTA and CDR2 FQGNSA. CDR3 sequence reads: CASSLIGAFSTDTQYF. In DNA form, the CDR3 reads TGTGCCAGCAGCTTAATTGGAGCTTTTAGCACAGATACGCAGTATTTT.

The chain has TRBV12-3 or TRBV12-4 and TRBJ1-4, with D possibly being TRBD1 (5 bases). V lost 4 bases and J lost 6, with 18 bases in between. The CDR3 loop spans 16 amino acids. CDR3 bases: TGTGCCAGCAGTTCTCCTGGTAGGGACGAGGATGAAAAACTGTTTTTT. This encodes CASSSPGRDEDEKLFF.

There are a few counts of this clonotype. J is TRBJ1-1 and V is TRBV6-5; 7 bases align to TRBD1. Germline lookup yields CDR1 MNHEY and CDR2 SVGAGI. The CDR3 length is 14 residues. Losses at the gene ends were 2 bases for V and 3 bases for J; bases not matched to a gene: 3. In DNA form, the CDR3 reads TGTGCCAGCAGTTACGACAGGGAACACACTGAAGCTTTCTTT. Protein sequence: CASSYDREHTEAFF.

This chain links TRBV5-3 with TRBJ1-5, with 9 bases matching TRBD1. TRBV5-3 is an open reading frame whose function is uncertain. V trimming: 5 bases; J trimming: 5 bases; junction bases outside the gene matches: 8. This CDR3 region has 15 residues. The CDR3 region has the DNA TGTGCCAGAAGGGGGGACAGGGAAAGGGATCAGCCCCAGCATTTT. Encoded protein: CARRGDRERDQPQHF.

At least ten counts were recorded for this clonotype. The gene calls are TRBV11-1 and TRBJ2-7, with a tentative D call TRBD1 (6 bases). Germline V lookup: CDR1 SGHAT, CDR2 FQDESV (reference sequence). V was pared by 5 bases and J by 0 bases, with 11 bases between. The CDR3 totals 14 residues. The CDR3 sequence is CASSHRETSYEQYF. DNA for the CDR3: TGTGCCAGCAGCCACAGGGAAACCTCCTACGAGCAGTACTTC.

The chain has TRBV12-3 or TRBV12-4 and TRBJ2-5; no firm D call. V was cut by 2 bases and J by 0 bases, with 7 bases left in between. CDR3 length equals 14 residues. The CDR3 here is CASSLILDQETQYF. In DNA, the CDR3 is TGTGCCAGCAGTTTAATCTTAGACCAAGAGACCCAGTACTTC.

This chain links TRBV7-9 with TRBJ2-1, with D maybe TRBD2 (5 bases). V lost 5 bases and J lost 9, with 14 bases in between. The germline CDR1 and CDR2 sequences are SEHNR and FQNEAQ (reference sequence). The CDR3 spans 13 residues. Here the CDR3 reads CASSPPSSTEQFF. For the CDR3, the DNA is TGTGCCAGCAGCCCCCCGTCTAGCACTGAGCAGTTCTTC.

This clonotype has just a few counts. The genes are TRBV6-5 and TRBJ2-5; possibly TRBD2 for D (6 bases). The CDR3 has 17 amino acids. CDR1 is MNHEY and CDR2 is SVGAGI in the germline V gene. Trimming pared 0 bases from V and 4 bases from J, leaving 18 bases between. The DNA for the CDR3 is TGTGCCAGCAGTTACTCGATTGTGTGGGGAGGCGGAGAGACCCAGTACTTC. This translates into CASSYSIVWGGGETQYF.

The V call is TRBV6-5, the J call TRBJ1-5, with a possible D match to TRBD1 (6 bases). V dropped 0 bases and J dropped 7 bases, with 13 bases sitting between them. The CDR3 covers 15 residues. The germline V gene encodes CDR1 MNHEY and CDR2 SVGAGI. The CDR3 is CASSYSKGVRQPQHF. The CDR3 nucleotides are TGTGCCAGCAGTTACTCGAAGGGGGTACGACAGCCCCAGCATTTT.

The chain recombines TRBV7-9 with TRBJ2-1; possible D gene TRBD1, 6 bases. Between the trimmed V and J ends, which lost 1 base and 10 bases, there was a span of 8 bases. Germline assignment: CDR1 SEHNR and CDR2 FQNEAQ (reference sequence). The CDR3 is 12 amino acids. CDR3 in amino acids: CASSLGQAEQFF. The CDR3 DNA reads TGTGCCAGCAGCTTAGGACAGGCCGAGCAGTTCTTC.